What follows are 28 T cell receptor beta chains derived from one specimen sequenced in a study of shared clonotypes between healthy human individuals. The table came from immunoSEQ multiplex PCR; TCRdb's copy has only in-frame clones and leaves some out. The sample records about 1 million clones, around four fifths being singletons. The sequencing sample was made of memory CD4+ T cells sorted from blood. The sample's subset: CD45RA-negative fraction. These TCRs come from a man younger than 35 in good health.

The V gene is TRBV4-1, the J gene TRBJ1-1; tentative D call: TRBD1 (5 bases). From germline, CDR1 is MGHRA and CDR2 YSYEKL. Deletions cut 1 base from V and 0 bases from J, with 24 bases between. The CDR3 is 20 residues long. CDR3 nucleotide sequence: TGCGCCAGCAGCCAAGGTTACGGCAGGGTTATGGGTTCGATGAACACTGAAGCTTTCTTT. This encodes CASSQGYGRVMGSMNTEAFF.

V and J are TRBV30 and TRBJ1-1; D is unclear. The ends were cut back, 4 bases at V and 0 bases at J, with 6 bases in the middle. The germline V gene encodes CDR1 GTSNPN and CDR2 SVGIG (reference sequence). The CDR3 length is 12 residues. CDR3 amino acids: CAWNGLNTEAFF. The DNA of the CDR3 is TGTGCCTGGAATGGTTTGAACACTGAAGCTTTCTTT.

V is TRBV10-1 and J is TRBJ2-1; maybe TRBD1 (5 bases). Germline V lookup: CDR1 WNHNN, CDR2 SYGVQD (reference sequence). The CDR3 has 14 amino acids. Deletions cut 4 bases from V and 6 bases from J, with 13 bases between. As DNA, the CDR3 is TGCGCCAGCAGTGTTGGCGGCAGGGTCAATGAGCAGTTCTTC. It translates to CASSVGGRVNEQFF.

The chain joins TRBV7-9 to TRBJ2-7; D could derive from TRBD1 or TRBD2 (5 bases each). The CDR3 has 15 amino acids. Per the germline V gene, CDR1 is SEHNR and CDR2 is FQNEAQ (reference sequence). V was cut by 5 bases and J by 2 bases, with 16 bases left in between. DNA of the CDR3: TGTGCCAGCAGCCGACAGTCGGGACCCACCTACGAGCAGTACTTC. Amino acid sequence: CASSRQSGPTYEQYF.

This clone was counted only a few times. The rearrangement links TRBV5-1 to TRBJ1-4; D is perhaps TRBD1 (5 bases). Deletions cut 4 bases from V and 7 bases from J, with 17 bases between. The CDR3 spans 15 residues. The V gene's germline CDR1 is SGHRS and CDR2 YFSETQ. The CDR3 spells CASSPTEGFSEKLFF. CDR3 coding DNA: TGCGCCAGCAGCCCGACCGAGGGGTTCAGTGAAAAACTGTTTTTT.

The rearrangement uses TRBV7-2 and TRBJ2-5, with D perhaps assigned TRBD1 or TRBD2 (6 bases each). This CDR3 is built from 14 residues. Trimming shortened V by 1 base and J by 11 bases, and 17 bases separated the two germline ends. Germline CDR1 SGHTA, CDR2 FQGNSA. The CDR3 region has the DNA TGTGCCAGCAGCTTAGATAGGACAGCTCGGGAGCAGTACTTC. This translates into CASSLDRTAREQYF.

In this sample, this clone turned up a few times. CDR3 DNA: TGCGCCAGCAGCTTACCCGGGACACCTAACACCGGGGAGCTGTTTTTT. Its protein product is CASSLPGTPNTGELFF. V gene TRBV5-1 combines with J gene TRBJ2-2, with D possibly being TRBD1 (6 bases). This CDR3 is built from 16 residues. Germline V gene lookup returns CDR1 SGHRS and CDR2 YFSETQ. The V end was cut by 2 bases, the J end by 2 bases, with 13 bases between.

CDR3 in DNA: TGTGCCAGCAGGTCATCCGGGACCCAGCTCGTCCACTTT. Amino acids: CASRSSGTQLVHF. This rearrangement joins TRBV7-3 to TRBJ1-6; the D gene is possibly TRBD1 (5 bases). The CDR3 extends over 13 amino acids. CDR1 and CDR2 (germline): SGHTA, FQGTGA. V dropped 6 bases and J dropped 17 bases, with 20 bases sitting between them.

This clone has just one count. The chain couples TRBV7-2 to TRBJ1-5; D unclear. This CDR3 has 13 residues. V lost 3 bases to trimming and J lost 5 bases, with 8 bases between them. Germline CDR1 SGHTA, CDR2 FQGNSA. CDR3 DNA: TGTGCCAGCAGCTTCCTAAACGATCAGCCCCAGCATTTT. This codes for CASSFLNDQPQHF.

The gene calls are TRBV6-5 and TRBJ1-1; maybe TRBD1 (6 bases). From germline, CDR1 is MNHEY and CDR2 SVGAGI. The V end was cut by 2 bases, the J end by 4 bases, with 8 bases between. CDR3 size: 13 residues. The CDR3 protein is CASSYGTLTEAFF. CDR3 coding DNA: TGTGCCAGCAGTTACGGGACACTCACTGAAGCTTTCTTT.

This chain uses TRBV10-1 with TRBJ2-1, with 7 bases identical to TRBD1. The CDR3 contains 14 residues. Germline V gene sequence: CDR1 WNHNN, CDR2 SYGVQD (reference sequence). After removal of 4 bases from V and 9 bases from J, the junction contained 9 bases not matched to a gene. CDR3 nucleotides: TGCGCCAGCAGTGTGGACCAGGGGGAACGTGAGCAGTTCTTC. Translating it yields CASSVDQGEREQFF.

V and J are TRBV9 and TRBJ2-7; D tentatively reads TRBD1 or TRBD2 (5 bases each). This CDR3 region has 15 residues. Looked up from germline, CDR1 is SGDLS and CDR2 is YYNGEE. The V end was cut by 0 bases, the J end by 5 bases, with 15 bases between. DNA of the CDR3: TGTGCCAGCAGCGTAGACGGGGCAAGGGGAGACGAGCAGTACTTC. The encoded protein is CASSVDGARGDEQYF. Drawing the rest from reference TRBV9 and TRBJ2-7, the complete variable domain is DSGVTQTPKHLITATGQRVTLRCSPRSGDLSVYWYQQSLDQGLQFLIQYYNGEERAKGNILERFSAQQFPDLHSELNLSSLELGDSALYFCASSVDGARGDEQYFGPGTRLTVT.

V usage is TRBV7-6 and J usage is TRBJ2-1, with unresolved D. Germline CDR1 and CDR2: SGHVS and FNYEAQ. The CDR3 is made up of 15 amino acids. V was cut by 2 bases and J by 4 bases, with 12 bases left in between. As DNA, the CDR3 is TGTGCCAGCAGCTTACCCTGGGCGCGGTACAATGAGCAGTTCTTC. Amino acid sequence: CASSLPWARYNEQFF.

This clone was found once. This chain links TRBV12-2 with TRBJ2-1; the table assigns TRBD1, which was not confirmed against the DNA. TRBV12-2 is noted as a pseudogene. This CDR3 has 21 residues. The CDR3 sequence is CASRSQGPGQGHLCSYNEQFF. CDR3 sequence (DNA): TGTGCAAGTCGCTCGCAGGGTCCGGGACAGGGGCACCTGTGCTCCTACAATGAGCAGTTCTTC.

The chain uses TRBV30 and TRBJ2-7; D may match TRBD1 or TRBD2 (6 bases each). Per germline, CDR1 GTSNPN and CDR2 SVGIG (reference sequence). The CDR3 loop spans 12 amino acids. V shed 8 bases and J shed 2 bases, with 13 bases lying between them. The CDR3 DNA reads TGTGCCGGGGGGACATCCGCCTACGAGCAGTACTTC. Amino acids: CAGGTSAYEQYF.

The CDR3 coding sequence is TGTGCCAGCAGCATACAGAGTTTCTATAATTCACCCCTCCACTTT. Translation gives CASSIQSFYNSPLHF. J is TRBJ1-6 and V is TRBV5-6; D is unclear. CDR3 length: 15 amino acids. Trimming removed 4 bases at V and 3 bases at J, with 11 bases between. Looked up from germline, CDR1 is SGHDT and CDR2 is YYEEEE.

The J gene is TRBJ1-2, the V gene TRBV12-5, with 7 bases aligning to TRBD1. CDR3 size: 14 residues. V lost 1 base to trimming and J lost 5 bases; unmatched junction nucleotides: 4. Per the germline V gene, CDR1 is LGHNT and CDR2 is FRNRAP. CDR3 DNA sequence: TGTGCTAGTGGTTTGGAAGGGGGCCGGTATGGCTACACCTTC. Translated, it gives CASGLEGGRYGYTF.

This clone has at least ten counts. The CDR3 is CASSFARVVTEAFF. The CDR3 DNA is TGTGCCAGCAGCTTTGCCAGGGTGGTCACTGAAGCTTTCTTT. This chain connects TRBV14 to TRBJ1-1, with a possible D match to TRBD1 (5 bases). In germline, CDR1 is SGHDN, CDR2 FVKESK. Trimming left V 5 bases short and J 4 bases short, with 14 bases between. This CDR3 spans 14 amino acids.

This chain connects TRBV4-1 to TRBJ2-4; no clear D gene. CDR3 length equals 15 residues. The V end lost 4 bases, the J end lost 1 base, and 11 bases lay between the germline ends. Germline lookup yields CDR1 MGHRA and CDR2 YSYEKL. The CDR3 bases are TGCGCCAGCAGCCGTATTATTGGGGCCAAAAACATTCAGTACTTC. It specifies CASSRIIGAKNIQYF.

This sequence joins TRBV18 and TRBJ2-3; possibly TRBD2 for D (5 bases). The V end was cut by 3 bases, the J end by 4 bases, with 11 bases between. Germline-derived CDR1 and CDR2 are KGHSH and LQKENI. The length of the CDR3 is 14 residues. The CDR3 protein is CASSPLAVSDTQYF. The CDR3 nucleotides are TGTGCCAGCTCACCGCTAGCAGTATCAGATACGCAGTATTTT.

V and J are TRBV5-1 and TRBJ2-7; D might be TRBD1 (5 bases). Germline loops: CDR1 SGHRS, CDR2 YFSETQ. The CDR3 is made up of 15 amino acids. V was shortened by 4 bases and J by 0 bases, with 14 bases between the two germline ends. The CDR3 DNA is TGCGCCAGCAGCGATTGGGGCCCGAGCTCCTACGAGCAGTACTTC. Its translation: CASSDWGPSSYEQYF.

The V call is TRBV10-2, the J call TRBJ1-3; D remains unclear. V shed 8 bases and J shed 0 bases, with 11 bases lying between them. This CDR3 is built from 14 residues. CDR1 WSHSY and CDR2 SAAADI come from the germline V gene. The CDR3 sequence: CASAQTSSGNTIYF. The CDR3 bases are TGCGCCAGCGCCCAGACGAGCTCTGGAAACACCATATATTTT.

The chain employs TRBV5-1 and TRBJ1-4; no reliable D call. Germline V lookup: CDR1 SGHRS, CDR2 YFSETQ. V shed 0 bases and J shed 1 base, with 10 bases lying between them. The CDR3 length is 16 residues. The CDR3 reads CASSLGSTGTNEKLFF. The CDR3, as DNA: TGCGCCAGCAGCTTGGGATCGACGGGAACTAATGAAAAACTGTTTTTT.

The chain uses TRBV11-3 and TRBJ2-4; TRBD1 is a possible D gene (5 bases). The CDR3 has 18 amino acids. Germline V gene lookup returns CDR1 SGHNT and CDR2 YENEEA. Trimming removed 0 bases from V and 1 base from J, with 16 bases in between. The CDR3 sequence: CASSLDRDEVRAKNIQYF. In nucleotides, the CDR3 is TGTGCCAGCAGCTTAGACAGGGATGAAGTTCGGGCCAAAAACATTCAGTACTTC.

The chain employs TRBV28 and TRBJ2-2; no definite D call. Germline V CDR1 and CDR2: MDHEN, SYDVKM. V was pared by 7 bases and J by 5 bases, with 5 bases between. The CDR3 consists of 11 residues. Written as DNA, the CDR3 is TGTGCCAGCACCCGAACCGGGGAGCTGTTTTTT. Its protein is CASTRTGELFF.

This chain uses TRBV5-1 with TRBJ2-7; D is possibly TRBD1 or TRBD2 (7 bases each). The CDR3 extends over 14 amino acids. Germline CDR1 SGHRS, CDR2 YFSETQ. V was pared by 6 bases and J by 5 bases, with 18 bases between. CDR3 amino acids: CASTPLGGGHEQYF. DNA of the CDR3: TGCGCCAGCACCCCGCTGGGAGGGGGCCACGAGCAGTACTTC.

For the CDR3, the DNA is TGTGCCAGCAGCTTAGCGGCGGGGCTTGGTGAAAAACTGTTTTTT. Protein product: CASSLAAGLGEKLFF. The chain is built from TRBV7-8 and TRBJ1-4, with D perhaps matching TRBD1 (5 bases). This CDR3 spans 15 amino acids. Trimming left V 0 bases short and J 7 bases short, with 12 bases between. Per germline, CDR1 SGHVS and CDR2 FQNEAQ. Full variable domain (rest looked up from reference TRBV7-8 and TRBJ1-4): GAGVSQSPRYKVAKRGQDVALRCDPISGHVSLFWYQQALGQGPEFLTYFQNEAQLDKSGLPSDRFFAERPEGSVSTLKIQRTQQEDSAVYLCASSLAAGLGEKLFFGSGTQLSVL.

This chain links TRBV5-6 with TRBJ1-4, with a weak D call TRBD1 (5 bases). The CDR3 consists of 15 residues. V gave up 1 base and J gave up 7 bases, with 14 bases separating them. Germline V gene data show CDR1 as SGHDT and CDR2 as YYEEEE. The CDR3 loop is CASSLFREIGEKLFF. The CDR3 nucleotides are TGTGCCAGCAGCTTGTTCAGGGAAATTGGTGAAAAACTGTTTTTT.